The next 27 T cell receptor beta chains were all read from a single sample in a study of blood T cells in healthy people across ages. Sample-barcoded 5' priming and a J-beta primer mix drove a second PCR of about 6 to 12 cycles. Via MiXCR, TCRdb re-called the 5' RACE reads, giving one row per CDR3 protein. This sample has hundreds of thousands of distinct CDR3 sequences; 20% to 25% occur once, and the top ten carry more than 8%. These data were also filed under a second study, of T cells of mothers and their children.

Material for sequencing was blood. The receptors come from a boy between 10 and 17 years old in good health.

The rearrangement joins TRBV2 to TRBJ1-4; D is perhaps TRBD1 (5 bases). The CDR3 sequence is 13 residues long. CDR1 SNHLY and CDR2 FYNNEI come from the germline V gene. The V end was cut by 7 bases, the J end by 7 bases, with 13 bases between. The CDR3 coding sequence is TGTGCCAGCACCAGGGAAATGGGTGAAAAACTGTTTTTT. Its protein is CASTREMGEKLFF. Variable domain in full (rest from reference TRBV2 and TRBJ1-4): EPEVTQTPSHQVTQMGQEVILRCVPISNHLYFYWYRQILGQKVEFLVSFYNNEISEKSEIFDDQFSVERPDGSNFTLKIRSTKLEDSAMYFCASTREMGEKLFFGSGTQLSVL.

This clonotype occurred a few times. The rearrangement joins TRBV7-2 to TRBJ2-3; 9 nucleotides match TRBD2. This CDR3 is built from 15 residues. Germline V CDR1 and CDR2: SGHTA, FQGNSA. V dropped 7 bases and J dropped 4; count of bases not matched to a gene: 9. The CDR3 reads CASTPFAGGADTQYF. CDR3 nucleotide sequence: TGTGCCAGCACCCCTTTCGCGGGGGGGGCAGATACGCAGTATTTT.

The genes are TRBV7-6 and TRBJ1-3, with no clear D. Deletions cut 6 bases from V and 0 bases from J, with 15 bases between. CDR3 length: 16 residues. Germline V gene data show CDR1 as SGHVS and CDR2 as FNYEAQ. CDR3 DNA: TGTGCCAGCAGTTTGGGGAAACTTAGCTCTGGAAACACCATATATTTT. It codes for CASSLGKLSSGNTIYF.

This clonotype appeared many times. V is TRBV4-3 and J is TRBJ2-5; D may be TRBD2 (7 bases). Germline V CDR1 and CDR2: LGHNA, YSLEER. Trimming took off 0 bases at V and 5 bases at J, with 13 bases between the two ends. This CDR3 is 15 amino acids long. CDR3 sequence: CASSQDFAGAETQYF. In DNA form, the CDR3 reads TGCGCCAGCAGCCAAGATTTTGCGGGGGCGGAGACCCAGTACTTC.

V gene TRBV29-1 combines with J gene TRBJ1-1, with 9 nucleotides matching TRBD1. The V and J ends lost 7 bases and 4 bases, in that order; junction bases with no gene match: 7. The CDR3 length is 13 residues. The germline V gene has CDR1 SQVTM and CDR2 ANQGSEA. Here the CDR3 DNA reads TGCAGCGCTCAACAGGGGGCTGTCACTGAAGCTTTCTTT. It codes for CSAQQGAVTEAFF.

A remark on this clonotype: This likely comes from a read error, as the CDR3 has no conserved phenylalanine or tryptophan at its end. The DNA is omitted, as the CDR3 cannot be located on it reliably, and the CDR3 follows TCRdb's listing. The gene calls are TRBV3-1 and TRBJ2-6. Germline lookup yields CDR1 LGHDT and CDR2 YNNKEL (reference sequence). The CDR3 sequence runs 8 residues, both termini included. The CDR3 loop reads CASSQQSL.

This chain uses TRBV6-1 with TRBJ2-5, with D possibly TRBD1 on 5 matching bases. TRBJ2-7 explains the end of the DNA better; the J call may be wrong. From germline, CDR1 is MNHNS and CDR2 SASEGT. This CDR3 is 14 amino acids long. In DNA form, the CDR3 reads TGTGCCAGCAGTGAGGACACTAAACTTGGCGAGCAGTACTTC. Translating gives CASSEDTKLGEQYF.

This clonotype was detected a few times. The chain recombines TRBV20-1 with TRBJ1-4; 10 bases are a match to TRBD1. This CDR3 has 13 amino acids. Germline CDR1 and CDR2: DFQATT and SNEGSKA (reference sequence). The V gene end was trimmed by 6 bases and the J gene end by 8 bases; junction bases not matched to a gene: 6. The CDR3 coding sequence is TGCAGTGCCGACGACAGGGGGCGGGAAAAACTGTTTTTT. Protein sequence: CSADDRGREKLFF.

The chain is built from TRBV6-2 or TRBV6-3 and TRBJ1-1; D is unclear. CDR1 MNHEY and CDR2 SVGEGT come from the germline V gene. V was clipped by 5 bases and J by 4 bases, with 11 bases between them. This CDR3 region has 13 residues. The CDR3 DNA reads TGTGCCAGCAGTGACGGGTGGGCCACTGAAGCTTTCTTT. Encoded protein: CASSDGWATEAFF.

V usage is TRBV5-5 and J usage is TRBJ2-1; D call uncertain. CDR3 length: 15 amino acids. Germline-derived CDR1 and CDR2 are SGHKS and YYEKEE (reference sequence). The V gene lost 4 bases and the J gene lost 2 bases, with 13 bases spanning the gap. The CDR3 reads CASSLLGLTYNEQFF. CDR3 sequence (DNA): TGTGCCAGCAGCCTCCTAGGGCTGACCTACAATGAGCAGTTCTTC.

The chain is built from TRBV2 and TRBJ2-5, with TRBD2 as a possible D gene (7 bases). The end of the DNA aligns better with TRBJ2-1, so the J call may be wrong. Germline values: CDR1 SNHLY, CDR2 FYNNEI. The CDR3 has 13 amino acids. This CDR3 reads CASRGEGGSEQFF. CDR3 in DNA: TGTGCCAGCAGGGGCGAGGGGGGGAGTGAGCAGTTCTTC.

The V call is TRBV4-1, the J call TRBJ2-5; 8 bases align to TRBD2. Trimming cost V 0 bases and J 3 bases; bases outside gene matches: 3. The CDR3 extends over 15 amino acids. From germline, CDR1 is MGHRA and CDR2 YSYEKL. The CDR3 DNA reads TGCGCCAGCAGCCAAGAACGGGAGGGGGAAGAGACCCAGTACTTC. Its translation: CASSQEREGEETQYF.

The chain has TRBV12-3 or TRBV12-4 and TRBJ2-3; TRBD1 is a possible D gene (5 bases). CDR3 length: 13 amino acids. V shed 6 bases and J shed 10 bases, with 17 bases lying between them. In DNA form, the CDR3 reads TGTGCCAGCAGCACCTCAGGGTCTAGGTCGCAGTATTTT. Amino acid sequence: CASSTSGSRSQYF.

Notes on this clonotype: One end of the junction is discordant with germline, which a read error may explain. The chain has TRBV20-1 and TRBJ2-7; 7 nucleotides align to TRBD1. There are 14 residues in the CDR3. The V gene's germline CDR1 is DFQATT and CDR2 SNEGSKA (reference sequence). CDR3 nucleotide sequence: TGCAGTGCTAGAGGCCCCGGACAGGTCACCCTATTGCACTTC. It translates to CSARGPGQVTLLHF.

The chain links TRBV7-8 to TRBJ2-3; a possible D gene is TRBD2 (6 bases). The CDR3 runs 16 residues. The germline gives CDR1 SGHVS, CDR2 FQNEAQ. The V and J ends lost 0 bases and 0 bases respectively, with 10 bases between them. The CDR3 sequence: CASSLAGGISTDTQYF. The CDR3 region has the DNA TGTGCCAGCAGCTTAGCGGGCGGGATTAGCACAGATACGCAGTATTTT.

A few counts support this clonotype. The genes are TRBV28 and TRBJ2-3; the match to TRBD2 covers 9 bases. Germline assignment: CDR1 MDHEN and CDR2 SYDVKM. J was trimmed by 6 bases and V by 1 base; bases with no gene match: 5. The CDR3 sequence is 15 residues long. The CDR3 loop is CASSLLASGIDTQYF. The CDR3 DNA sequence: TGTGCCAGCAGTTTATTGGCTAGCGGGATCGATACGCAGTATTTT.

The rearrangement links TRBV5-1 to TRBJ1-1, with D maybe TRBD1 (6 bases). Trimming removed 1 base from V and 2 bases from J, with 18 bases in between. The germline V gene encodes CDR1 SGHRS and CDR2 YFSETQ. This CDR3 region has 17 residues. The CDR3 spells CASSLYGHGQLNTEAFF. In nucleotides, the CDR3 is TGCGCCAGCAGCTTGTACGGGCACGGACAGCTAAACACTGAAGCTTTCTTT.

The rearrangement links TRBV9 to TRBJ2-1; no firm D call. The CDR3 has 16 residues. The V end was cut by 0 bases, the J end by 6 bases, with 16 bases between. The V gene's germline CDR1 is SGDLS and CDR2 YYNGEE. The CDR3 region is CASSVGSDERINEQFF. The CDR3, as DNA: TGTGCCAGCAGCGTAGGGTCGGATGAGCGTATCAATGAGCAGTTCTTC.

This chain joins TRBV2 and TRBJ1-5; D is unresolved. Trimming shortened V by 6 bases and J by 5 bases, and 14 bases separated the two germline ends. CDR1 SNHLY and CDR2 FYNNEI come from the germline V gene. The CDR3 is 14 amino acids. CDR3 nucleotide sequence: TGTGCCAGCAGCCCACGGACTTCAGATCAGCCCCAGCATTTT. Its protein product is CASSPRTSDQPQHF. Full variable domain (outside the CDR3, taken from reference TRBV2 and TRBJ1-5): EPEVTQTPSHQVTQMGQEVILRCVPISNHLYFYWYRQILGQKVEFLVSFYNNEISEKSEIFDDQFSVERPDGSNFTLKIRSTKLEDSAMYFCASSPRTSDQPQHFGDGTRLSIL.

The V and J genes are TRBV29-1 and TRBJ2-2, with 10 bases fitting TRBD2. Germline lookup yields CDR1 SQVTM and CDR2 ANQGSEA. The length of the CDR3 is 14 residues. The V gene end was trimmed by 4 bases and the J gene end by 8 bases; junction bases not matched to a gene: 7. The CDR3 DNA reads as TGCAGCGTTGGGCTAGCGGGAGACAGTGGGGAGCTGTTTTTT. Translating gives CSVGLAGDSGELFF.

This chain joins TRBV28 and TRBJ1-2, with 8 bases identical to TRBD1. The trim removed 5 bases at V and 12 bases at J, leaving 17 bases unmatched. The CDR3 covers 15 residues. Germline V gives CDR1 MDHEN, CDR2 SYDVKM. CDR3 in amino acids: CASSLWTGSENSDTF. CDR3 coding DNA: TGTGCCAGCAGTCTTTGGACAGGGAGTGAAAATTCGGACACCTTC.

This clonotype was detected a few times. Mismatch with germline at one junction end may stem from a read error. The chain links TRBV7-2 to TRBJ2-5; D uncertain. The DNA matches TRBJ2-7 better at its end, which makes the J call doubtful. This CDR3 contains 14 residues. Germline assignment: CDR1 SGHTA and CDR2 FQGNSA. In DNA, the CDR3 is TGTGCCGGCAGCGTTGCCTGGGGTACCTACGAGCAGTACTTC. Translation gives CAGSVAWGTYEQYF.

The V and J genes are TRBV5-1 and TRBJ1-1; possibly TRBD1 for D (5 bases). CDR1 is SGHRS, CDR2 YFSETQ, per germline. Trimming took 5 bases from V and 3 from J, leaving 11 bases between them. The CDR3 length is 13 residues. The CDR3 DNA follows: TGCGCCAGCAGACGGCTGGGGGACACTGAAGCTTTCTTT. It translates to CASRRLGDTEAFF.

This clonotype has only a few counts. V is TRBV27 and J is TRBJ2-1; D not certain. The DNA end favors TRBJ2-7, so the J call may be wrong. This CDR3 has 14 amino acids. Germline V gives CDR1 MNHEY, CDR2 SMNVEV (reference sequence). As DNA, the CDR3 is TGTGCCAGCAGTTTTCTGGAGCGTGCCTACGAGCAGTACTTC. Its translation is CASSFLERAYEQYF.

The chain joins TRBV6-6 to TRBJ2-2, with D perhaps matching TRBD1 (6 bases). Germline loops: CDR1 MNHNY, CDR2 SVGAGI (reference sequence). V lost 2 bases and J 7 bases, leaving 14 bases between the germline ends. The CDR3 loop spans 15 amino acids. The CDR3 is CASSYGQGSVGELFF. CDR3 DNA: TGTGCCAGCAGTTACGGGCAGGGGTCCGTCGGGGAGCTGTTTTTT.

This clonotype was detected only a few times. DNA for the CDR3: TGTGCCAGCAGTCGGGGTCTCGGGGCCAACGTCCTGACTTTC. Translating it yields CASSRGLGANVLTF. The rearrangement uses TRBV6-5 and TRBJ2-6; possible D gene TRBD2, 5 bases. CDR1 MNHEY and CDR2 SVGAGI come from the germline V gene. V was pared by 5 bases and J by 4 bases, with 9 bases between. There are 14 residues in the CDR3.

CDR3 protein: CASSHFWGGRTDTQYF. The CDR3 bases are TGTGCCAGCAGCCACTTTTGGGGGGGCCGCACAGATACGCAGTATTTT. V usage is TRBV3-1 and J usage is TRBJ2-3, with TRBD2 as a possible D gene (7 bases). The CDR3 covers 16 residues. Trimming took off 3 bases at V and 1 base at J, with 14 bases between the two ends. CDR1 is LGHDT, CDR2 YNNKEL, per germline (reference sequence).